Sequencing of this T cell receptor beta chain was carried out in a study of shared clonotypes between healthy human individuals. CD45RO-negative cells were positively selected for CCR7, leaving out terminally differentiated effector memory CD45RA+ cells. Findings and caveats of the study: Blood was the sole source, and tissue repertoires probably differ.

Of note for this clone: Its antigen is still unknown.

Clones were sequenced by immunoSEQ multiplex PCR, and TCRdb holds only the in-frame ones, with some missing. Altogether about 2 million clones are present, 85% to 95% being singletons, with the ten largest covering less than 1.5%. The CDR3 is made up of 14 amino acids. Trimming removed 1 base at V and 9 bases at J, with 13 bases between. Germline values: CDR1 MNHEY, CDR2 SMNVEV (reference sequence). The source material was naive CD8+ T cells sorted from blood. This clonotype originated in a man aged 18 to 29 in good health. This chain links TRBV27 with TRBJ2-1; possible D gene TRBD2, 7 bases. The CDR3 is CASSLFGGGREQFF. The CDR3, as DNA: TGTGCCAGCAGTTTATTCGGCGGGGGCCGTGAGCAGTTCTTC.